The sequence of this TCR beta chain was determined in a study of shared clonotypes between healthy human individuals. Each PCR replicate from the sorted subsets contained 150 to 200 ng DNA, which is 30,000 or so T cell genomes. The repertoire was sequenced with immunoSEQ multiplex PCR; TCRdb's copy has only in-frame clones and lacks some. The table includes around 1,100,000 clones, approximately 80% detected once. Study-level results: Sorted-subset samples were not fully sequenced, rarefaction indicated.

Turning to this clone: What it binds is unknown.

Donors were Caucasian adults residing in Nashville, Tennessee, USA. The CDR3 contains 16 residues. Germline CDR1 reads SGHAT; CDR2 reads FQNNGV. V lost 1 base and J 3 bases, leaving 16 bases between the germline ends. V gene TRBV11-2 combines with J gene TRBJ2-7, with D perhaps matching TRBD2 (5 bases). This TCR was recovered from a man aged 18 to 30 in good health. Some clones in this sample may be carry-over from other donors' samples. The sequenced sample was memory CD4+ T cells from PBMCs. Regarding subset: CD45RA-negative fraction. CDR3 bases: TGTGCCAGCAGCTTAGGGGCGGGTAGGTTTTTCTACGAGCAGTACTTC. Protein product: CASSLGAGRFFYEQYF.